The clone carrying this T cell receptor (beta chain) appeared a few times. CDR1 is DFQATT and CDR2 is SNEGSKA in the germline V gene (reference sequence). V lost 6 bases, J lost 4 bases, and 6 bases stayed unmatched. The CDR3 has 14 amino acids. These data are taken from a study of Graves' ophthalmopathy and Graves' hyperthyroidism. For repertoire sequencing, the TCR beta CDR3 regions were amplified from RNA transcripts. An opening RT-PCR round employed HTBI primers and preceded a second-round multiplex PCR. TCRdb passed the multiplex PCR reads through MiXCR, listing each CDR3 protein once. The data hold 650,000 to 800,000 distinct CDR3 sequences, with about 38% observed a single time.

The rearrangement joins TRBV20-1 to TRBJ2-1; 10 bases match TRBD2. Material for sequencing was peripheral blood. The clonotype was recovered from an adult man with Graves' ophthalmopathy. CDR3 amino acids: CSAYGTSDYNEQFF. Written as DNA, the CDR3 is TGCAGTGCCTACGGGACTAGCGATTACAATGAGCAGTTCTTC.